This entry concerns a single T cell receptor beta chain. As yet, its antigen is unknown. It was the approximately 120-subject validation cohort, separate from the approximately 700-subject first cohort, to which the donors belonged. The sample originates from a study of cytomegalovirus exposure and HLA in healthy donors. About the research overall: It was reported in a later analysis that the same platform had been used for the roughly 130 validation repertoires as for the 666 first-cohort repertoires. Whole-study results and caveats: In vitro testing confirmed three CMV-associated chains as specific for CMV antigens.

Only in-frame clones appear in the TCRdb table, and some are missing; sequencing was by immunoSEQ multiplex PCR. The sample holds roughly 130,000 clones, 88% seen once. Between the trimmed V and J ends, which lost 3 bases and 2 bases, there was a span of 8 bases. From germline, CDR1 is MNHEY and CDR2 SMNVEV (reference sequence). This CDR3 is built from 14 residues. The chain couples TRBV27 to TRBJ1-5; D not resolved. This TCR was sampled from a man in his thirties or forties in good health and CMV-seronegative. The material sequenced was PBMCs. This chain's CDR3 is CASSLEVGNQPQHF. The CDR3 DNA is TGTGCCAGCAGTTTGGAGGTTGGCAATCAGCCCCAGCATTTT.